This TCR beta chain came from a study of radiation and T cells in renal cell carcinoma. TCRdb's table, derived via immunoSEQ multiplex PCR, lists solely in-frame clones and lacks some. The data show tens of thousands of clones, around 85% seen once. The study's findings and limits: Pretreatment tumor biopsies were lacking, so baseline clonotypes are unknown.

About this clone itself: Its antigen is currently unknown.

Time point noted: blood 2 weeks post-SBRT. Treatment of the sample: 15 Gy SBRT to primary tumor, nephrectomy 4 weeks later. The origin of this receptor is a man aged 60-69 years with renal cell carcinoma. Specimen: blood, collected from a patient whose treatment included radiotherapy and nephrectomy.

The CDR3 loop is CASSLVSVADTQYF. The CDR3 nucleotides read TGCGCCAGCAGCTTGGTGTCAGTCGCAGATACGCAGTATTTT. The chain links TRBV5-1 to TRBJ2-3; D unresolved. The CDR3 length is 14 residues. Deletions cut 0 bases from V and 4 bases from J, with 9 bases between. Germline CDR1 SGHRS, CDR2 YFSETQ.